This T cell receptor (beta chain) came from a study of tumor and adjacent non-tumor tissue in lung cancer. A word on this clonotype: No antigen is known for it. A much larger clone differs by one base, so this may be a read error.

The CDR3 runs to 13 residues. The germline CDR1 and CDR2 sequences are DFQATT and SNEGSKA (reference sequence). The study, taken as a whole, reports: In normal lung, the top 100 clones were significantly more dominant than in tumor.

Three rounds of nested PCR, following a modified ARM-PCR protocol, produced the TCRbeta library. TCRdb re-called the multiplex PCR reads with MiXCR, one entry per CDR3 protein. The top ten hold 40% of the sample, which has around 80,000 distinct CDR3 sequences, just over 75% seen once. RNA was extracted from bulk tissue without any cell sorting. The normal lung tissue was taken more than 3 cm from the tumor edge. Newly diagnosed lung cancer patients had thoracic surgery in China, August–late 2014, without prior chemotherapy. This rearrangement joins TRBV20-1 to TRBJ1-2; 9 bases are shared with TRBD1. Sequenced: distant non-tumor lung tissue. This clonotype was sampled from a man aged 65-85 years with non-small cell lung cancer. The CDR3, as DNA: TGCAGTGCTACACAGGGGGCAAACTATGGCTGCACCTTC. Translated: CSATQGANYGCTF.